This record looks at one T cell receptor (beta chain) sequence and its context. The record originates from a study of sequential checkpoint blockade in melanoma. The treatment was: randomized to nivolumab then ipilimumab (arm A) or the reverse (arm B). TCRdb's table, derived via immunoSEQ multiplex PCR, lists solely in-frame clones and lacks some. There are 9,500 to 15,000 clones in the sample; roughly 80% occur only once, and roughly half lies in the top ten. The TCR was taken from a human donor with melanoma. The source was CD8+ T cells sorted from blood (inferred from file names), collected from a patient given nivolumab and ipilimumab in sequence.

The CDR3 protein is CASSPGEVRGGETQYF. CDR3 DNA: TGTGCCAGCAGCCCCGGTGAGGTGAGGGGAGGGGAGACCCAGTACTTC. The chain is built from TRBV5-6 and TRBJ2-5, with 7 bases identical to TRBD2. Germline values: CDR1 SGHDT, CDR2 YYEEEE. After removal of 4 bases from V and 5 bases from J, the junction contained 14 bases not matched to a gene. The CDR3 length is 16 residues.